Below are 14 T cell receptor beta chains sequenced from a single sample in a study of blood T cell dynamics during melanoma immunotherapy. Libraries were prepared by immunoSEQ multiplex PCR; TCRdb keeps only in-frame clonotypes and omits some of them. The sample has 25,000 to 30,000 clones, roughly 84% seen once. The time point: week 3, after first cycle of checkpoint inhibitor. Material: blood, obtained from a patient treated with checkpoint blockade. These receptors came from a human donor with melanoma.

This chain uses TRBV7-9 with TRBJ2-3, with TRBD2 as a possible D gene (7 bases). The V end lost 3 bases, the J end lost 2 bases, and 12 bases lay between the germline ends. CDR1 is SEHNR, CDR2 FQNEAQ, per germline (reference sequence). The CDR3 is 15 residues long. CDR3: CASSLRGGNTDTQYF. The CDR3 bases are TGTGCCAGCAGCTTGAGGGGGGGCAACACAGATACGCAGTATTTT. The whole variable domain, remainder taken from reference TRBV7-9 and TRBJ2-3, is DTGVSQNPRHKITKRGQNVTFRCDPISEHNRLYWYRQTLGQGPEFLTYFQNEAQLEKSRLLSDRFSAERPKGSFSTLEIQRTEQGDSAMYLCASSLRGGNTDTQYFGPGTRLTVL.

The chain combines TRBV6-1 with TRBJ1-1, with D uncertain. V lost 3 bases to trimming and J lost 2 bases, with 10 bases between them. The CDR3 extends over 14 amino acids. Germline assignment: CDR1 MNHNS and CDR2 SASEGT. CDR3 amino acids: CASSDLMGNTEAFF. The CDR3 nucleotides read TGTGCCAGCAGTGATCTGATGGGAAACACTGAAGCTTTCTTT.

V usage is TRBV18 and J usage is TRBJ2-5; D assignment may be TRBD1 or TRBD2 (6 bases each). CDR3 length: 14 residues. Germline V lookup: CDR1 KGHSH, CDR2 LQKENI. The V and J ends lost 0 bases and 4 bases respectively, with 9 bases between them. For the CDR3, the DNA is TGTGCCAGCTCACCACCGGGGGGCGTAGAGACCCAGTACTTC. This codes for CASSPPGGVETQYF. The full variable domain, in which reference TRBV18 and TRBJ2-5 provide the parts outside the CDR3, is NAGVMQNPRHLVRRRGQEARLRCSPMKGHSHVYWYRQLPEEGLKFMVYLQKENIIDESGMPKERFSAEFPKEGPSILRIQQVVRGDSAAYFCASSPPGGVETQYFGPGTRLLVL.

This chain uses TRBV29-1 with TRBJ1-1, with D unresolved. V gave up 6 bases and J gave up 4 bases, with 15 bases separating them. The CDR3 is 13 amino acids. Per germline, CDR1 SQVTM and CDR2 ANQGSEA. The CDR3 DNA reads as TGCAGCGTATCAGACCGACGGGGCACTGAAGCTTTCTTT. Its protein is CSVSDRRGTEAFF.

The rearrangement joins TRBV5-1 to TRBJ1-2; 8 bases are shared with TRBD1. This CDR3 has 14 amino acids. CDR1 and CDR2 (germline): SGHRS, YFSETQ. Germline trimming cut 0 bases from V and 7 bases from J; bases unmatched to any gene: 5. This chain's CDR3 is CASSLGTGSPGYTF. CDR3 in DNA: TGCGCCAGCAGCTTGGGGACAGGGAGCCCTGGCTACACCTTC.

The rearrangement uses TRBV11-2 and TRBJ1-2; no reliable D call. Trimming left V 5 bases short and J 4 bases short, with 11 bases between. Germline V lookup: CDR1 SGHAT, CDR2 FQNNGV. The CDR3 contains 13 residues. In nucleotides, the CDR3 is TGTGCCAGCAGCCGGGAGGGCGGCTATGGCTACACCTTC. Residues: CASSREGGYGYTF.

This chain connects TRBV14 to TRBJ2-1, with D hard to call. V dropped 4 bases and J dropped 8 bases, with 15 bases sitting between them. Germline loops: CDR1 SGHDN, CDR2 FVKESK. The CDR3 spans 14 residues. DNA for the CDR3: TGTGCCAGCAGCCCCCGGGCCCTGTGGGATGAGCAGTTCTTC. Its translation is CASSPRALWDEQFF.

CDR3 coding DNA: TGTGCCAGTAGTATAGGGGGGACCGACACCGGGGAGCTGTTTTTT. Protein sequence: CASSIGGTDTGELFF. This chain joins TRBV19 and TRBJ2-2; TRBD1 or TRBD2 may be the D gene (5 bases each). Per the germline V gene, CDR1 is LNHDA and CDR2 is SQIVND (reference sequence). The ends were cut back, 1 base at V and 3 bases at J, with 9 bases in the middle. This CDR3 contains 15 residues.

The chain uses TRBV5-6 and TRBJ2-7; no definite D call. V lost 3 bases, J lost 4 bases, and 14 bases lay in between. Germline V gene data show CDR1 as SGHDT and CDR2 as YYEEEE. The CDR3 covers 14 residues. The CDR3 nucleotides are TGTGCCAGCAGCTCCTCTAGGGAAAATTACGAGCAGTACTTC. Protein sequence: CASSSSRENYEQYF.

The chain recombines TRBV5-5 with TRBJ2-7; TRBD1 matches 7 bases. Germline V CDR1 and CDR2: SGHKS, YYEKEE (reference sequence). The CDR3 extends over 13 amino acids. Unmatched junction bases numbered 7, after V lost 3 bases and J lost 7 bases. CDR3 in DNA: TGTGCCAGCAGCTCGACAGGGTTTGGGGAGCAGTACTTC. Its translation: CASSSTGFGEQYF. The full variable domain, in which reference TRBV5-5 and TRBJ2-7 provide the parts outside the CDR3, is DAGVTQSPTHLIKTRGQQVTLRCSPISGHKSVSWYQQVLGQGPQFIFQYYEKEERGRGNFPDRFSARQFPNYSSELNVNALLLGDSALYLCASSSTGFGEQYFGPGTRLTVT.

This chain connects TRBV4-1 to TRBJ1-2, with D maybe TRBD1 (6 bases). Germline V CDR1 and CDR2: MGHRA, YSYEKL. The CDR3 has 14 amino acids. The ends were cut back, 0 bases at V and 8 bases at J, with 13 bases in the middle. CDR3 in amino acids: CASSQEAQGRGYTF. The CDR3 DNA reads TGCGCCAGCAGCCAAGAGGCACAGGGTAGGGGCTACACCTTC.

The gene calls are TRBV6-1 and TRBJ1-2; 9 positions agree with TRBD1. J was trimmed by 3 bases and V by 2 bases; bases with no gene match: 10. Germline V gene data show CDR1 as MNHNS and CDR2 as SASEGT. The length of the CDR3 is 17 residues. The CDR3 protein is CASSESGQGGSDYGYTF. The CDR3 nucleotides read TGTGCCAGCAGTGAATCGGGACAGGGAGGTTCCGACTATGGCTACACCTTC.

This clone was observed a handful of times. CDR3 bases: TGTGCCAGCGGTACGACAGGGGTGGACACCGGGGAGCTGTTTTTT. Amino acid sequence: CASGTTGVDTGELFF. This sequence joins TRBV2 and TRBJ2-2, with TRBD1 matching 8 bases. Germline V gene data show CDR1 as SNHLY and CDR2 as FYNNEI. The CDR3 is made up of 15 amino acids. Unmatched junction bases numbered 8, after V lost 8 bases and J lost 3 bases. Looking up the rest from reference TRBV2 and TRBJ2-2 gives the full variable domain: EPEVTQTPSHQVTQMGQEVILRCVPISNHLYFYWYRQILGQKVEFLVSFYNNEISEKSEIFDDQFSVERPDGSNFTLKIRSTKLEDSAMYFCASGTTGVDTGELFFGEGSRLTVL.

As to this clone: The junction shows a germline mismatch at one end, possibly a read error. The CDR3 nucleotides read TGTGCCAGCAGCTCCGGCTTCGACAGGTCCCACTTC. Translating it yields CASSSGFDRSHF. This rearrangement joins TRBV11-2 to TRBJ2-7; D is possibly TRBD1 (6 bases). Germline V gene lookup returns CDR1 SGHAT and CDR2 FQNNGV. This CDR3 has 12 residues. The full variable domain, in which reference TRBV11-2 and TRBJ2-7 provide the parts outside the CDR3, is EAGVAQSPRYKIIEKRQSVAFWCNPISGHATLYWYQQILGQGPKLLIQFQNNGVVDDSQLPKDRFSAERLKGVDSTLKIQPAKLEDSAVYLCASSSGFDRSHFGPGTRLTVT.